This T cell receptor beta chain originates from a study of tumor-infiltrating lymphocytes in glioblastoma multiforme. The CDR3 spans 11 residues. Trimming removed 11 bases at V and 8 bases at J, with 16 bases between. Germline values: CDR1 MGHDK, CDR2 SYGVNS. TCR beta libraries were built from RNA through three nested multiplex PCR rounds using modified ARM-PCR. No unique molecular identifiers were described for these TCRB libraries. One entry per CDR3 protein, called by TCRdb with MiXCR from the multiplex PCR reads. The table records 8,000 to 10,000 distinct CDR3 sequences, roughly 66% of them present only once. Concerning this clonotype: This may arise from a read error, as a much more abundant clone is one base away.

The sequence came from a male donor with glioblastoma. This chain uses TRBV25-1 with TRBJ2-7; either TRBD1 or TRBD2 may fit D (5 bases each). Source material: brain tumor tissue. The DNA for the CDR3 is TGTGCCGCGGGCAGGGCTCACAAGCAGTACTTC. Encoded protein: CAAGRAHKQYF.